These 3 T cell receptor beta chains were sequenced from one sample in a study of shared clonotypes between healthy human individuals. The data were produced by immunoSEQ multiplex PCR, yet TCRdb's version contains in-frame clones alone and is incomplete. The data contain about 2.3 million clones, more than 80% of them singletons. The sample comprised naive CD4+ T cells from PBMCs. Subset indicated: CD45RA+ positively selected. The receptors originated from a man aged 18 to 30 in good health. Some clones in this sample may be carry-over from other donors' samples.

This clone has just one count. The V and J genes are TRBV7-2 and TRBJ1-2, with TRBD1 identical over 7 bases. J was trimmed by 1 base and V by 4 bases; bases with no gene match: 12. Germline V lookup: CDR1 SGHTA, CDR2 FQGNSA. The CDR3 has 17 amino acids. The CDR3 loop is CASSYGPGTAINYGYTF. In DNA, the CDR3 is TGTGCCAGCAGCTATGGCCCGGGGACAGCTATTAACTATGGCTACACCTTC.

The chain has TRBV5-1 and TRBJ1-1; TRBD1 matches at 10 bases. V shed 4 bases and J 0 bases; nucleotides not matched to a gene: 9. Germline CDR1 reads SGHRS; CDR2 reads YFSETQ. The CDR3 loop spans 17 amino acids. The CDR3 DNA sequence: TGCGCCAGCAGCCCGCTCCCGGGACAGGGGATGAACACTGAAGCTTTCTTT. Its protein product is CASSPLPGQGMNTEAFF.

The V and J genes are TRBV27 and TRBJ2-5; TRBD2 matches at 14 bases. This CDR3 spans 15 amino acids. With 8 bases clipped from V and 5 bases from J, the junction kept 7 bases outside the gene matches. Germline-derived CDR1 and CDR2 are MNHEY and SMNVEV (reference sequence). CDR3 nucleotides: TGTGCCAGCGCCAGACTAGCGGGAGGGCGCGAGACCCAGTACTTC. Translation gives CASARLAGGRETQYF.